This T cell receptor beta chain was captured in a study of shared clonotypes between healthy human individuals. At the level of the study: Donors had three CD4 naive, three CD4 memory, two CD8 naive and one CD8 memory plate apiece.

The CDR3 spans 14 residues. Germline values: CDR1 MNHNS, CDR2 SASEGT. V was pared by 3 bases and J by 3 bases, with 4 bases of the junction left unmatched. TCRdb keeps only in-frame clones here, not all; method: immunoSEQ multiplex PCR. The table includes approximately 590,000 clones, about 95% detected once. Study results and caveats: Compared with clonotypes that all four donors shared, non-shared clonotypes had lower generation probabilities.

Naive CD8 cells were CD45RO-negative, positively selected for CCR7, excluding terminally differentiated effector memory CD45RA+ cells. For this clone: The antigen is not known.

This receptor was taken from a woman in her twenties or thirties in good health. J is TRBJ2-7 and V is TRBV6-1; 8 bases match TRBD2. The sequenced sample consisted of naive CD8+ T cells sorted from blood. DNA of the CDR3: TGTGCCAGCAGTGAGGGTCTAGCGGGCTACGAGCAGTACTTC. It translates to CASSEGLAGYEQYF.